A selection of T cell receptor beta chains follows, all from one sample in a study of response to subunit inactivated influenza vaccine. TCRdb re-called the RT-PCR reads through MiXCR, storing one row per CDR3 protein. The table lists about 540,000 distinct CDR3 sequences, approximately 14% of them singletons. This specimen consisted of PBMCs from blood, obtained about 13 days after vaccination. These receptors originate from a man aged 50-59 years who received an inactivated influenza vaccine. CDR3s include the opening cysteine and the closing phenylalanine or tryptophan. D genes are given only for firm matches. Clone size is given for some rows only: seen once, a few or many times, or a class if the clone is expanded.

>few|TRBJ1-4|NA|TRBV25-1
TGTGCCAGCAGTGAGGGGGGGCGTGCTGAAAAACTGTTTTTT
CASSEGGRAEKLFF
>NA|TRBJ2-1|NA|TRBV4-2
TGTGCCAGCAGCCAAGATCGGGAGAATGAGCAGTTCTTC
CASSQDRENEQFF
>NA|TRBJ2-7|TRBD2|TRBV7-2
TGTGCCAGCAGCTTAGACAGCGGGATAACTATCTACGAGCAGTACTTC
CASSLDSGITIYEQYF
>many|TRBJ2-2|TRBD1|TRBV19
TGTGCCAGTAGACCGGGACAGGGGGGCACCGGGGAGCTGTTTTTT
CASRPGQGGTGELFF
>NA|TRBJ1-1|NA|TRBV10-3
TGTGCCATCAGTGAGGCGCAGGGTTCCGAAGCTTTCTTT
CAISEAQGSEAFF
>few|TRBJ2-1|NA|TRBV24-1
TGTGCCACCAGTGATCCCCTACCGGGAGAGGGCAATGAGCAGTTCTTC
CATSDPLPGEGNEQFF
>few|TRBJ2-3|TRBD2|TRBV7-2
TGTGCCAGCAGCTTAGCGCCAGCGGGAGGAGGGCCAGATACGCAGTATTTT
CASSLAPAGGGPDTQYF
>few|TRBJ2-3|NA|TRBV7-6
TGTGCCAGCAGCACACTTCGTGGGCAGGGACTCACAGATACGCAGTATTTT
CASSTLRGQGLTDTQYF
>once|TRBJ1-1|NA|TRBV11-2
TGTGCCAGCAGCTTAGAAAAAGGTGCGGCTTTCTTT
CASSLEKGAAFF
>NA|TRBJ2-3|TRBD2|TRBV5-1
TGCGCCAGCAGCCTAACTAGCGGAGCTGCCGGGGATACGCAGTATTTT
CASSLTSGAAGDTQYF
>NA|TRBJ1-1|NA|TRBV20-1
TGCAGTGCTAGTGGTTTCCGGGACCGAAATAATTGGGATAACACTGAAGCTTTCTTT
CSASGFRDRNNWDNTEAFF
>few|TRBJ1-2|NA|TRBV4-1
TGCGCCAGCAGCAATCACCCGGGACTCCCTCGTCAAAACTATGGCTACACCTTC
CASSNHPGLPRQNYGYTF
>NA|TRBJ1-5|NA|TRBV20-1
TGCAGTGCTAGGTGGGACTACGGTAGTCAGCCCCAGCATTTT
CSARWDYGSQPQHF
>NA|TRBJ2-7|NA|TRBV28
TGTGCCACCGGCGGGGAGCTAAGCTACGAGCAGTACTTC
CATGGELSYEQYF
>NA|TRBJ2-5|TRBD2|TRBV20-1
TGCAGTGCTAGAGAGGGTAGCGGGGGACAAGAGACCCAGTACTTC
CSAREGSGGQETQYF
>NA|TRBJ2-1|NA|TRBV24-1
TGTGCCACCAGTGATGGGGGCGCGGGGGTTTCCTACAATGAGCAGTTCTTC
CATSDGGAGVSYNEQFF
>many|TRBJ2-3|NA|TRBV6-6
TGTGCCAGCAGGGGGACGTCTACGCAGTATTTT
CASRGTSTQYF
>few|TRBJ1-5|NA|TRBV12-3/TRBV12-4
TGTGCCAGCAGTAAGGGGATGAGGGTGGCGCAGCCCCAGCATTTT
CASSKGMRVAQPQHF
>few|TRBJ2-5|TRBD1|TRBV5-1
TGCGCCAGCAGCTTAACAGGACAGGGGTGGGGAGAGACCCAGTACTTC
CASSLTGQGWGETQYF
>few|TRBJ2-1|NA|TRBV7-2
TGTGCCAGCAGCTTAGCTGTTAAAGGGCAGTTCTTC
CASSLAVKGQFF
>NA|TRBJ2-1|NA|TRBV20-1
TGCTGTGCTAGAGATTATTTAGCTACCCGCGACAATGAGCAGTTCTTC
CCARDYLATRDNEQFF
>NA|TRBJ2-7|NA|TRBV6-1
TGTGCCAGCAGTAAGACCAGGGGTCACGAGCAGTACTTC
CASSKTRGHEQYF
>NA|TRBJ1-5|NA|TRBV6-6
TGTGCCAGCAGTTACCTGATAGGGTGGCCCCAGCATTTT
CASSYLIGWPQHF
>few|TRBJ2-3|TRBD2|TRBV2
TGTGCCAGCAGGTCTTCTACTAGCGGAGGTAGCACAGTTACGCAGTATTTT
CASRSSTSGGSTVTQYF
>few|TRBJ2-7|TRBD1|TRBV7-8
TGTGCCAGCAGCTCGGACAGGCCCCCCTACGAGCAGTACTTC
CASSSDRPPYEQYF
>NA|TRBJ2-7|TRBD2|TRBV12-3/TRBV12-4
TGTGCCAGCACCAAACTCGGACTAGCGGGAGTATACGAGCAGTACTTC
CASTKLGLAGVYEQYF
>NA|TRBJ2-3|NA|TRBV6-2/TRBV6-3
TGTGCCAGCAGTTACAGCGGAACGGGCACAGATACGCAGTATTTT
CASSYSGTGTDTQYF
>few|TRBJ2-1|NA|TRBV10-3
TGTGCCATCGGAGGTCGGGAGCCTTGGAATGAGCAGTTCTTC
CAIGGREPWNEQFF
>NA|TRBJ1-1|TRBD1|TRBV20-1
TGCAGTGCTACCGGGACAGGGGATAATGCTTTCTTT
CSATGTGDNAFF
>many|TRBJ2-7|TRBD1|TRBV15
TGTGCCACCGGACAGGAAACACCCTACGAGCAGTACTTC
CATGQETPYEQYF
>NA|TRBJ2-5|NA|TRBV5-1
TGCGCCAGCAGCTTGGAGACGGGAAAGGTCGACCTTTGGGAGACCCAGTACTTC
CASSLETGKVDLWETQYF
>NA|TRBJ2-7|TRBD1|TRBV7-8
TGTGCCAGCAGCTTTGAAGGGACAGAAAAAAACTCCTACGAGCAGTACTTC
CASSFEGTEKNSYEQYF
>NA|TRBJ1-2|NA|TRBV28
TGTGCCAGCAGTTTCAGGACCCCGACAGGACCCTATGGCTACACCTTC
CASSFRTPTGPYGYTF
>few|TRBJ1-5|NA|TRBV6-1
TGTGCCAGCATGGGTGTATTTAGCAATCAGCCCCAGCATTTT
CASMGVFSNQPQHF
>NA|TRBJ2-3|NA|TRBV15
TGTGCCACCAGCACCCCGGACTATGGCGGTAGGGCAGATACGCAGTATTTT
CATSTPDYGGRADTQYF
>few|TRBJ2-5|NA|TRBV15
TGTGCCACCAGCAGGGGGAAAGAGACCCAGTACTTC
CATSRGKETQYF
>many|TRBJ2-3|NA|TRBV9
TGTGCCAGCAGCGTAGGCGGGGGCCGCACAGATACGCAGTATTTT
CASSVGGGRTDTQYF
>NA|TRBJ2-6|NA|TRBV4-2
TGTGCCAGCAGCCAAGAGAAGGTAGGAAGGGCCAACGTCCTGACTTTC
CASSQEKVGRANVLTF
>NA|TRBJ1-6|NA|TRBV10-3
TGTGCCATCAGTGAGCGCCCCGACGGATCACCCCTCCACTTT
CAISERPDGSPLHF
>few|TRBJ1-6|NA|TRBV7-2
TGTGCCAGCAGCTTTAATGACCCCTATAATTCACCCCTCCACTTT
CASSFNDPYNSPLHF
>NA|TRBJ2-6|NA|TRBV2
TGTGCCAGCAGTGAAGGTCCGGGGAGCAGAGTATCTGGGGCCAACGTCCTGACTTTC
CASSEGPGSRVSGANVLTF
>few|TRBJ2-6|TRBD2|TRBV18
TGTGCCAGCTCACCACCTAGCGGGGTCAACTCTGGGGCCAACGTCCTGACTTTC
CASSPPSGVNSGANVLTF
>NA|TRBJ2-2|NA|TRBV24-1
TGTGCCACCAGTGACTCATCTAGGATCAACGGGGAGCTGTTTTTT
CATSDSSRINGELFF
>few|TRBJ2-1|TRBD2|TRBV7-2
TGTGCCAGCAGCACGGGACTAGCGTTTGGTGAGCAGTTCTTC
CASSTGLAFGEQFF
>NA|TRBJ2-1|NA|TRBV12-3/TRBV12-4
TGTGCCAGCAGTTTAGATCAGCCCCCCAATGAGCAGTTCTTC
CASSLDQPPNEQFF
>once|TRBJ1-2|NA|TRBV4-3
TGCGCCAGCAGCCAAGCAGACATCCGAGTTGGCTACACCTTC
CASSQADIRVGYTF
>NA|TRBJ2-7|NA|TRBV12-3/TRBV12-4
TGTGCCAGCAGGGAACGGGGGACCTACGAGCAGTACTTC
CASRERGTYEQYF
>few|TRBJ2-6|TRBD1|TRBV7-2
TGTGCCAGCAGCCGGACAGGGCAAGCGGGGGCCAACGTCCTGACTTTC
CASSRTGQAGANVLTF